The rows below give T cell receptor beta chains drawn from one sample of a study of T cells in Graves' hyperthyroidism and ophthalmopathy. TCRdb called the multiplex PCR reads again in MiXCR, with one record for every CDR3 protein. The profile shows roughly 570,000 distinct CDR3 sequences, approximately 14% of them singletons. The sequencing sample was made of blood. These TCRs come from a woman in her 30s with Graves' hyperthyroidism. CDR3s include the opening cysteine and the closing phenylalanine or tryptophan. Each record gives: V gene, D gene, clone size, J gene, CDR3 DNA, CDR3 protein. A D gene is named only where the DNA matches it firmly. Clone size is shown for a subset of rows, as once, few, many or a class of expanded clone.

>TRBV5-1|-|few|TRBJ2-7
TGCGCCAGCAGCCTGACGAATATCCTCAACGAGCAGTACTTC
CASSLTNILNEQYF
>TRBV27|TRBD1|few|TRBJ2-3
TGTGCCAGCAGCTTGAATCCACTTTGGACAGGGGGCACAGATACGCAGTATTTT
CASSLNPLWTGGTDTQYF
>TRBV7-9|TRBD1|many|TRBJ2-7
TGTGCCAGCAGCCGTAGGGACAGGAACTACGAGCAGTACTTC
CASSRRDRNYEQYF
>TRBV7-2|-|many|TRBJ2-7
TGTGCCAGCAGCTCAGGTTTGGGGGGTGGCTACGAGCAGTACTTC
CASSSGLGGGYEQYF
>TRBV4-1|-|few|TRBJ1-1
TGCGCCAGCAGCCAAGAGACAACGTGGTCTACTGAAGCTTTCTTT
CASSQETTWSTEAFF
>TRBV9|-|many|TRBJ2-1
TGTGCCAGCAGCGTAGCTAGCAGTCCCTACAATGAGCAGTTCTTC
CASSVASSPYNEQFF
>TRBV18|TRBD2|-|TRBJ2-1
TGTGCCAGCTCACCACCGGGTAGGAGCGGGAGGTCCAATGAGCAGTTCTTC
CASSPPGRSGRSNEQFF
>TRBV18|-|many|TRBJ2-1
TGTGCCAGCTCACCACTGGGGTTGACCTACAATGAGCAGTTCTTC
CASSPLGLTYNEQFF
>TRBV20-1|TRBD1|many|TRBJ2-3
TGCAGTGCTAGAGATGACAGGGGGGCGGGGACTGCTTACACAGATACGCAGTATTTT
CSARDDRGAGTAYTDTQYF
>TRBV30|TRBD1|few|TRBJ2-3
TGTGCCTCGTCAACAAAGGGCGCAGGGGGCTCAGATACGCAGTATTTT
CASSTKGAGGSDTQYF
>TRBV6-1|TRBD1|many|TRBJ1-2
TGTGCCAGCAAGAGAACAGGGGGTAACTATGGCTACACCTTC
CASKRTGGNYGYTF
>TRBV5-1|-|many|TRBJ2-1
TGCGCCAGCAGCCCGGACGCCAATGAGCAGTTCTTC
CASSPDANEQFF
>TRBV3-1|TRBD2|-|TRBJ2-1
TGTGCCAGCAGCCATTCGGCTAGCGGAGCCTTGCACAATGAGCAGTTCTTC
CASSHSASGALHNEQFF
>TRBV24-1|TRBD2|few|TRBJ2-7
TGTGCCACCAGTGATTTAAAGCGGGAATCCTACGAGCAGTACTTC
CATSDLKRESYEQYF
>TRBV28|TRBD2|many|TRBJ2-7
TGTGCCAGCAGGGCCTCCGGGACTATAACGCACTACGAGCAGTACTTC
CASRASGTITHYEQYF
>TRBV18|-|many|TRBJ2-6
TGTGCCAGCCAGGCTCAAGATGGGGCCAACGTCCTGACTTTC
CASQAQDGANVLTF
>TRBV4-2|-|-|TRBJ1-2
TGTGCCAGCAGCCAAGACTCCACCGACAGTCGCCCCTATGGCTACACCTTC
CASSQDSTDSRPYGYTF
>TRBV30|TRBD1|many|TRBJ2-1
TGTGCCGGGTTGACAGGGGATTACAATGAGCAGTTCTTC
CAGLTGDYNEQFF
>TRBV7-2|-|many|TRBJ2-2
TGTGCCAGCAGCTTTGGCAGCCCGAACACCGGGGAGCTGTTTTTT
CASSFGSPNTGELFF
>TRBV19|-|-|TRBJ2-7
TGTGCCAGTAGTTGGCGCGATGGCCTCTCCTACGAGCAGTACTTC
CASSWRDGLSYEQYF
>TRBV6-1|-|few|TRBJ2-7
TGTGCCAGCAGTTCGTCTGCAGGGAAGGAGTACTTC
CASSSSAGKEYF
>TRBV5-5|TRBD2|-|TRBJ2-1
TGCGCCAGCAGCGGGGACTTAAATGAGCAGTTCTTC
CASSGDLNEQFF
>TRBV20-1|-|many|TRBJ1-4
TGCAGTGCTACACGGACAGCAACTAATGAAAAACTGTTTTTT
CSATRTATNEKLFF
>TRBV11-2|-|many|TRBJ2-5
TGTGCCAGCAGCTCCACAGGAGAAGAGACCCAGTACTTC
CASSSTGEETQYF
>TRBV7-9|-|-|TRBJ1-4
TGTGCCAGCAGCTTAAAGACAGGAACTTATAATGAAAAACTGTTTTTT
CASSLKTGTYNEKLFF
>TRBV30|TRBD2|many|TRBJ2-1
TGTGCCTGGAGCCCCGGGACTAGCTTCGATGAGCAGTTCTTC
CAWSPGTSFDEQFF
>TRBV27|-|many|TRBJ2-1
TGTGCCAGCAGTCCGACTAGACCCGCATTCGATGAGCAGTTCTTC
CASSPTRPAFDEQFF
>TRBV15|-|few|TRBJ1-2
TGTGCCACCAGCAGAGATTCTACGAACCGGGGTGGCTACACCTTC
CATSRDSTNRGGYTF
>TRBV6-6|-|few|TRBJ1-1
TGTGCCAGCAGTTACTCGGCGGAGAACACTGAAGCTTTCTTT
CASSYSAENTEAFF
>TRBV24-1|-|many|TRBJ2-7
TGTGCCACCAGTGACCCCGACGGCGCCTACGAGCAGTACTTC
CATSDPDGAYEQYF
>TRBV6-2/TRBV6-3|TRBD2|few|TRBJ2-1
TGTGCCAGCAGTTACTCGATGACTAGCGGGGACTACAATGAGCAGTTCTTC
CASSYSMTSGDYNEQFF
>TRBV7-7|-|few|TRBJ2-1
TGTGCCAGCAGCCTAGACAGGGCGGGGTTAAGTGAGCAGTTCTTC
CASSLDRAGLSEQFF
>TRBV6-1|TRBD2|many|TRBJ2-1
TGTGCCAGCAGTGCGTTACTAGCGGGAGTCGGCAATGAGCAGTTCTTC
CASSALLAGVGNEQFF
>TRBV6-2/TRBV6-3|-|-|TRBJ2-7
TGTGCCAGCAGCTACTCCCAGGGGCCCTTCCGCGAGCAGTACTTC
CASSYSQGPFREQYF
>TRBV5-6|TRBD2|many|TRBJ2-1
TGTGCCAGCAGCTTAAGACTAGCGGGACGGGAGCAGTTCTTC
CASSLRLAGREQFF
>TRBV12-5|TRBD1|few|TRBJ1-2
TGTGCTAGTGGAAATGACAGGGACTATGGCTACACCTTC
CASGNDRDYGYTF
>TRBV7-2|TRBD1|-|TRBJ1-5
TGTGCCAGCAGCTCTAATCAGGGGGGGACAGGGTACAATCAGCCCCAGCATTTT
CASSSNQGGTGYNQPQHF
>TRBV7-2|-|-|TRBJ2-2
TGTGCCAGCAGCTTAGTCCCGGGTACCGACACCGGGGAGCTGTTTTTT
CASSLVPGTDTGELFF
>TRBV7-9|-|-|TRBJ2-3
TGTGCCAGCAGACAAGACCGCGGCGTTAGCACAGATACGCAGTATTTT
CASRQDRGVSTDTQYF
>TRBV29-1|TRBD1|few|TRBJ1-5
TGCAGCGTAGGGACAGGGGTAGACCAGCCCCAGCATTTT
CSVGTGVDQPQHF
>TRBV19|TRBD2|-|TRBJ2-7
TGTGCCAGTACCTACGGACTAGTGGGAAGCTACGAGCAGTACTTC
CASTYGLVGSYEQYF
>TRBV7-6|TRBD1|many|TRBJ1-1
TGTGCCAGCAGTTCGACAGGGTACAACACTGAAGCTTTCTTT
CASSSTGYNTEAFF
>TRBV28|TRBD2|many|TRBJ2-3
TGTGCCAGCAGGGGAGGGGCAACTATTAGCACAGATACGCAGTATTTT
CASRGGATISTDTQYF
>TRBV20-1|-|many|TRBJ2-7
TGCAGTGCTAGAGCCGGTGGCGGTCGGTACGAGCAGTACTTC
CSARAGGGRYEQYF
>TRBV5-1|-|many|TRBJ1-3
TGCGCCAGCAGCTGGGGGCTCTCTGGAAACACCATATATTTT
CASSWGLSGNTIYF
>TRBV7-2|-|-|TRBJ2-7
TGTGCCAGCAGCACAGTGGGCAGGGGTTCTCCCTACGAGCAGTACTTC
CASSTVGRGSPYEQYF
>TRBV7-2|-|many|TRBJ2-1
TGTGCCAGCAGCTTACAGTCCTCCGACTACAATGAGCAGTTCTTC
CASSLQSSDYNEQFF
>TRBV28|-|once|TRBJ1-6
TGTGCCAGCAGTCCCATGAGGAATTCACCCCTCCACTTT
CASSPMRNSPLHF
>TRBV9|-|few|TRBJ2-3
TGTGCCAGCAGCGTAGGGGGAGCGACCAGCACAGATACGCAGTATTTT
CASSVGGATSTDTQYF